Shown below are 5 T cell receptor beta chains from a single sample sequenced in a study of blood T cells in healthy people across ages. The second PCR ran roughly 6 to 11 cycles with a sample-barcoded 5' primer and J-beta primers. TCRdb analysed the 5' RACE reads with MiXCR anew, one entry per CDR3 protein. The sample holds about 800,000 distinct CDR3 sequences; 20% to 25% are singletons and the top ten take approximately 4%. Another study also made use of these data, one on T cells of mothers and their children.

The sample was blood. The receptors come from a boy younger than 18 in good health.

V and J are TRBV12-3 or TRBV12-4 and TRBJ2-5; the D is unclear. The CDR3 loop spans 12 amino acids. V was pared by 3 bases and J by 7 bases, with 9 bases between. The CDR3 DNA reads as TGTGCCAGCAGTTTGCCCCACATGACCCAGTACTTC. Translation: CASSLPHMTQYF.

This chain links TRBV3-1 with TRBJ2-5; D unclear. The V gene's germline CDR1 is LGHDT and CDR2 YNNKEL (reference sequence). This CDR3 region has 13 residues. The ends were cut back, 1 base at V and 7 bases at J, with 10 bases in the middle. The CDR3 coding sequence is TGTGCCAGCAGCCAAGGGACGTCGGGGACCCAGTACTTC. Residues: CASSQGTSGTQYF.

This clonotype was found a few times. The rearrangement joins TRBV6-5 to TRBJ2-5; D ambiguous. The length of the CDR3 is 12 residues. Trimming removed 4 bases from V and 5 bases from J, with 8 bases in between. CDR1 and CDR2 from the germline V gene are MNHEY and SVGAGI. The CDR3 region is CASSSTVETQYF. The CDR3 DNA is TGTGCCAGCAGTTCTACGGTGGAGACCCAGTACTTC.

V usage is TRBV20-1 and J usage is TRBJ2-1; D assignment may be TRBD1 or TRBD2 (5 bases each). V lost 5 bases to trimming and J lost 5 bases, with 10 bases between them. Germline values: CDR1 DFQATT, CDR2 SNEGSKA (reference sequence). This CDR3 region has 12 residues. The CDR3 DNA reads TGCAGTGCTCCCGGGACCAACAATGAGCAGTTCTTC. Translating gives CSAPGTNNEQFF.

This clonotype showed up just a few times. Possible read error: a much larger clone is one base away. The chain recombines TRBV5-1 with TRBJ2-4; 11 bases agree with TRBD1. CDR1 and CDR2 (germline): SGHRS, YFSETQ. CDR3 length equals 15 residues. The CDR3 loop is CASRGGQGDENTQYF. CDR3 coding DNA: TGCGCCAGCAGAGGGGGACAGGGGGATGAAAACACTCAGTACTTC. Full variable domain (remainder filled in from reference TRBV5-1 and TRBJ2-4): KAGVTQTPRYLIKTRGQQVTLSCSPISGHRSVSWYQQTPGQGLQFLFEYFSETQRNKGNFPGRFSGRQFSNSRSEMNVSTLELGDSALYLCASRGGQGDENTQYFGAGTRLSVL.